The sequence of this TCR beta chain was determined in a study of blood T cell repertoires in COVID-19. This clone was detected only once. The junction had 15 bases not matched to a gene; V was cut back by 0 bases and J by 4 bases. Germline V CDR1 and CDR2: SGDLS, YYNGEE. The CDR3 sequence is 19 residues long. The protocol was immunoSEQ multiplex PCR, while the TCRdb copy is restricted to in-frame clones and leaves out a portion. Among 300,000 to 450,000 clones listed, approximately 84% were seen once. The chain recombines TRBV9 with TRBJ1-3; 8 positions match TRBD1. The TCR sequence derives from a woman aged 30 to 39 who had recovered from COVID-19. The sample was PBMCs or T cells enriched from blood (not recorded which). CDR3 sequence (DNA): TGTGCCAGCAGCGTAGCTTGGGCAGGGGGCGCATCACCCGGAAACACCATATATTTT. Its translation is CASSVAWAGGASPGNTIYF.